This TCR beta chain stems from a study of shared clonotypes between healthy human individuals. Whole-study findings and limits: Among non-shared clonotypes, generation probabilities were lower than among those shared by all four donors.

Here immunoSEQ multiplex PCR was the method, and the copy in TCRdb shows in-frame clones only, minus some. The data contain millions of clones, over 85% of them singletons. Of note for this clone: Antigen: not known.

The naive CD8 population came from CD45RO-negative cells selected for CCR7, without terminally differentiated effector memory CD45RA+ cells. Healthy adults negative for HIV, lacking recent acute infections or vaccinations, served as donors. Everyone who donated was a Caucasian adult who lived in Nashville, Tennessee. The sequenced sample was naive CD8+ T cells sorted from blood. This receptor was obtained from a man aged 18 to 35 in good health.

CDR3 protein: CASSEVRNPHNEQYF. CDR3 DNA: TGTGCCAGCAGTGAAGTCAGAAACCCTCACAACGAGCAGTACTTC. The chain uses TRBV6-1 and TRBJ2-7; D not certain. The CDR3 runs to 15 residues. From germline, CDR1 is MNHNS and CDR2 SASEGT. V shed 1 base and J shed 5 bases, with 15 bases lying between them.